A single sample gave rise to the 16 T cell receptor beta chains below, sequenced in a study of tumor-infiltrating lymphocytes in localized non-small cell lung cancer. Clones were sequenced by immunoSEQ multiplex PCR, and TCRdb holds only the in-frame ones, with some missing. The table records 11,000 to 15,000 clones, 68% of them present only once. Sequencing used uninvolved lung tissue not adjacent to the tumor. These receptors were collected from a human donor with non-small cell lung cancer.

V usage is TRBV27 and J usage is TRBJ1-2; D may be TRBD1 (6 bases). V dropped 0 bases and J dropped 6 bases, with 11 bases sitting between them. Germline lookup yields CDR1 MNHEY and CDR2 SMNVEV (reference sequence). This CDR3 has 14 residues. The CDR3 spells CASSLSNGDNGYTF. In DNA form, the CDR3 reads TGTGCCAGCAGTTTATCGAACGGGGACAATGGCTACACCTTC.

The CDR3 is CASSLGGVGDTEAFF. Written as DNA, the CDR3 is TGCGCCAGCAGCTTAGGGGGGGTAGGGGACACTGAAGCTTTCTTT. This chain links TRBV5-1 with TRBJ1-1; possibly TRBD1 for D (6 bases). CDR3 length: 15 amino acids. The V gene lost 2 bases and the J gene lost 3 bases, with 14 bases spanning the gap. Germline assignment: CDR1 SGHRS and CDR2 YFSETQ.

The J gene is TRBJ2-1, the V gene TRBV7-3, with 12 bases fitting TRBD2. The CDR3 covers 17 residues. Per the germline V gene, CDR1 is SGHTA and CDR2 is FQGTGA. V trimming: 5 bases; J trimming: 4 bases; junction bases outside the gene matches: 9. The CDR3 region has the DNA TGTGCCAGCAGCCCGTACCCCGGGACTAGCGGGTACAATGAGCAGTTCTTC. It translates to CASSPYPGTSGYNEQFF.

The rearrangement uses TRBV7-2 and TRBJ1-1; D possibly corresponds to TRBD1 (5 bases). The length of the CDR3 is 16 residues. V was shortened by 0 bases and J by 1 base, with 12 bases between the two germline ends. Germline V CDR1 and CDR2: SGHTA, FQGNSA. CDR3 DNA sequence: TGTGCCAGCAGCTTAGCGCAAGGAGGGACGAACACTGAAGCTTTCTTT. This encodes CASSLAQGGTNTEAFF.

CDR3 region: CASSYSGQGVGDEQFF. The CDR3, as DNA: TGTGCCAGCAGTTACTCAGGACAGGGGGTCGGCGATGAGCAGTTCTTC. The chain links TRBV6-5 to TRBJ2-1, with 10 bases lining up with TRBD1. V was pared by 0 bases and J by 8 bases, with 7 bases of the junction left unmatched. The germline V gene has CDR1 MNHEY and CDR2 SVGAGI. The CDR3 runs 16 residues.

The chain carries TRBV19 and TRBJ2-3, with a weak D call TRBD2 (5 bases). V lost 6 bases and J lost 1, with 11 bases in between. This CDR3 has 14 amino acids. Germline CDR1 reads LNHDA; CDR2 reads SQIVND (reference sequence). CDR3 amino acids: CASRRTGGTDTQYF. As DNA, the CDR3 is TGTGCCAGTAGACGGACTGGAGGCACAGATACGCAGTATTTT.

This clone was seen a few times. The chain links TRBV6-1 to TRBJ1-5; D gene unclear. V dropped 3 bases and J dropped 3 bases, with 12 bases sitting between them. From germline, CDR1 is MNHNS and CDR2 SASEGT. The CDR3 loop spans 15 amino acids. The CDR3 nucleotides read TGTGCCAGCAGTGAGTTCGGGCCTGACAATCAGCCCCAGCATTTT. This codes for CASSEFGPDNQPQHF.

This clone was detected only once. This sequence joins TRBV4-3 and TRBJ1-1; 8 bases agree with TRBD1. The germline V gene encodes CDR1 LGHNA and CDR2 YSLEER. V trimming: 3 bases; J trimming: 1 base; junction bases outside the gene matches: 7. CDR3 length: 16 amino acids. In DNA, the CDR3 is TGCGCCAGCAGCCAGGCCTCGGACAGGGAGAACACTGAAGCTTTCTTT. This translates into CASSQASDRENTEAFF.

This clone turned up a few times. The CDR3, as DNA: TGCAGCGTTAGGTACGGAGACGAAAAACTGTTTTTT. Its translation: CSVRYGDEKLFF. This rearrangement joins TRBV29-1 to TRBJ1-4; D unclear. The CDR3 loop spans 12 amino acids. The germline V and J ends were trimmed by 5 bases and 8 bases, with 12 bases remaining between them. Germline CDR1 reads SQVTM; CDR2 reads ANQGSEA.

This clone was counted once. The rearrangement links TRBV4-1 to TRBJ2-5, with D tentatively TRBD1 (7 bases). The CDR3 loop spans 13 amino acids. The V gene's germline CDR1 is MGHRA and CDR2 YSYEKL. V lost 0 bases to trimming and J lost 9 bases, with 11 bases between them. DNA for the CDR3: TGCGCCAGCAGCCAAGATCGGAGGGGGCCCCAGTACTTC. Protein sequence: CASSQDRRGPQYF.

The CDR3 bases are TGTGCCAGCAGCTTAACAACGGACAGGGCAGGCGCCACTGAAGCTTTCTTT. Translation: CASSLTTDRAGATEAFF. The chain employs TRBV7-3 and TRBJ1-1, with 8 nucleotides matching TRBD1. After removal of 0 bases from V and 4 bases from J, the junction contained 10 bases not matched to a gene. Germline V CDR1 and CDR2: SGHTA, FQGTGA. The CDR3 covers 17 residues.

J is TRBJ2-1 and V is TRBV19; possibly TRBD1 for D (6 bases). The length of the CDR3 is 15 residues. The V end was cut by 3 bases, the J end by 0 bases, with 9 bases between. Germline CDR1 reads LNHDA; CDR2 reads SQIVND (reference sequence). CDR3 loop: CASSITRGSYNEQFF. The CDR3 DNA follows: TGTGCCAGTAGTATCACCAGGGGCTCCTACAATGAGCAGTTCTTC.

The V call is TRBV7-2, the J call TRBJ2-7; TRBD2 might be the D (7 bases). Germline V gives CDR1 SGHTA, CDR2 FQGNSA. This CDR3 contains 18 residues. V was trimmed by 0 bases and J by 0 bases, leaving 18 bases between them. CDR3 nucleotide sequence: TGTGCCAGCAGCTTAGCAGGGGGGGGGATTTATAGCTCCTACGAGCAGTACGTC. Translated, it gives CASSLAGGGIYSSYEQYV.

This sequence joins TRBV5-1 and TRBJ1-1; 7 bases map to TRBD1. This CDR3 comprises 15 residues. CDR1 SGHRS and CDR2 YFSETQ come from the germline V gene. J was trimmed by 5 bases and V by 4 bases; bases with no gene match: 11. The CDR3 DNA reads TGCGCCAGCAGCCGACAGGGCCACGTCTTAACTGAAGCTTTCTTT. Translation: CASSRQGHVLTEAFF.

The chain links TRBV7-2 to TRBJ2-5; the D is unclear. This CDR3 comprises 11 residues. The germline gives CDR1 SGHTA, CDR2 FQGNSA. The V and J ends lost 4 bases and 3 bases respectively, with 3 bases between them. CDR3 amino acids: CASSSEETQYF. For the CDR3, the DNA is TGTGCCAGCAGCTCCGAAGAGACCCAGTACTTC.

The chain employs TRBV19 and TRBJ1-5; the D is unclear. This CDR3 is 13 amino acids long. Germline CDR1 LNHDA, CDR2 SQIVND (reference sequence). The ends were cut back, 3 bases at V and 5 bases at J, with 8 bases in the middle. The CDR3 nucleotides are TGTGCCAGTAGTATGGGTAGGGATCAGCCCCAGCATTTT. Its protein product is CASSMGRDQPQHF.